The next 14 T cell receptor beta chains were all read from a single sample in a study of shared clonotypes between healthy human individuals. This table comes from immunoSEQ multiplex PCR, and its TCRdb copy is limited to in-frame clones, with some not included. In the table there are around 1,100,000 clones, approximately 80% of which are singletons. The sequenced sample was memory CD4+ T cells from PBMCs. The sample's subset: CD45RA-negative fraction. The receptors stem from a young man in good health. Some clones in this sample may be carry-over from other donors' samples.

This clone has just a few counts. The rearrangement uses TRBV6-6 and TRBJ2-5; D might be TRBD2 (6 bases). Trimming left V 5 bases short and J 1 base short, with 14 bases between. The CDR3 is 15 amino acids. The germline CDR1 and CDR2 sequences are MNHNY and SVGAGI (reference sequence). The CDR3 loop is CASSPRPGLQETQYF. For the CDR3, the DNA is TGTGCCAGCAGTCCCCGTCCGGGACTCCAAGAGACCCAGTACTTC.

CDR3 in DNA: TGTGCCAGCAGTTTATATGGGGGGAACTATGGCTACACCTTC. It yields the protein CASSLYGGNYGYTF. V gene TRBV28 combines with J gene TRBJ1-2; D perhaps matches TRBD1 (5 bases). This CDR3 comprises 14 residues. Trimming took 1 base from V and 2 from J, leaving 8 bases between them. CDR1 is MDHEN, CDR2 SYDVKM, per germline.

This chain joins TRBV5-4 and TRBJ2-5, with 7 positions matching TRBD1. Germline CDR1 reads SGHNT; CDR2 reads YYREEE (reference sequence). J lost 1 base, V lost 0 bases, and 6 bases had no gene match. The CDR3 extends over 16 amino acids. The CDR3 bases are TGTGCCAGCAGCTTGGATAGGGACAGCCTCCAAGAGACCCAGTACTTC. This gives the protein CASSLDRDSLQETQYF.

V and J are TRBV19 and TRBJ2-2; maybe TRBD2 (5 bases). Germline V gene lookup returns CDR1 LNHDA and CDR2 SQIVND (reference sequence). Trimming removed 3 bases at V and 4 bases at J, with 12 bases between. The CDR3 length is 15 residues. The CDR3 sequence is CASSMRAGFTGELFF. CDR3 DNA sequence: TGTGCCAGTAGTATGAGGGCTGGATTCACCGGGGAGCTGTTTTTT. The whole variable domain, filled in from reference TRBV19 and TRBJ2-2, reads DGGITQSPKYLFRKEGQNVTLSCEQNLNHDAMYWYRQDPGQGLRLIYYSQIVNDFQKGDIAEGYSVSREKKESFPLTVTSAQKNPTAFYLCASSMRAGFTGELFFGEGSRLTVL.

The J gene is TRBJ2-1, the V gene TRBV19; 7 positions agree with TRBD1. The CDR3 totals 16 residues. Germline V gene lookup returns CDR1 LNHDA and CDR2 SQIVND (reference sequence). The ends lost 5 bases at V and 1 base at J; junction bases unmatched: 8. CDR3 sequence (DNA): TGTGCCAGTAGTGGACGACAGGGATCATCCTACAATGAGCAGTTCTTC. Translation gives CASSGRQGSSYNEQFF.

This chain uses TRBV5-4 with TRBJ2-1, with 11 positions matching TRBD2. The CDR3 is 15 residues long. V shed 0 bases and J 9 bases; nucleotides not matched to a gene: 5. CDR1 SGHNT and CDR2 YYREEE come from the germline V gene (reference sequence). This CDR3 is CASSLGSGRAGEQFF. The CDR3 coding sequence is TGTGCCAGCAGCTTGGGTAGCGGGAGGGCCGGTGAGCAGTTCTTC.

The V gene is TRBV29-1, the J gene TRBJ2-7, with D possibly being TRBD2 (5 bases). The V gene's germline CDR1 is SQVTM and CDR2 ANQGSEA. The CDR3 extends over 13 amino acids. V was clipped by 6 bases and J by 5 bases, with 17 bases between them. CDR3 loop: CSVWGGSPDEQYF. The CDR3 DNA follows: TGCAGCGTCTGGGGTGGGAGCCCTGACGAGCAGTACTTC.

As regards this clone: Other DNA sequences within the sample encode an identical CDR3. The chain recombines TRBV9 with TRBJ2-1; 8 nucleotides agree with TRBD2. In germline, CDR1 is SGDLS, CDR2 YYNGEE. The ends lost 2 bases at V and 3 bases at J; junction bases unmatched: 1. The CDR3 spans 14 residues. This CDR3 is CASSVTSGYNEQFF. Here the CDR3 DNA reads TGTGCCAGCAGCGTTACTAGCGGCTACAATGAGCAGTTCTTC.

The V gene is TRBV2, the J gene TRBJ2-5, with D possibly being TRBD2 (7 bases). The CDR3 is 15 amino acids. From germline, CDR1 is SNHLY and CDR2 FYNNEI. V lost 7 bases and J lost 7, with 22 bases in between. CDR3 DNA: TGTGCCAGCACCCCTCGGGGGGCATTTGGGGGGACCCAGTACTTC. This gives the protein CASTPRGAFGGTQYF.

This chain joins TRBV18 and TRBJ2-7; D gene unclear. V was pared by 3 bases and J by 7 bases, with 16 bases between. CDR1 is KGHSH and CDR2 is LQKENI in the germline V gene. The CDR3 contains 14 residues. CDR3 bases: TGTGCCAGCTCACCCCCAATATCAACTCGGGAGCAGTACTTC. Protein product: CASSPPISTREQYF.

This clone was counted only a few times. J is TRBJ1-1 and V is TRBV7-8, with D perhaps matching TRBD1 (6 bases). Germline CDR1 reads SGHVS; CDR2 reads FQNEAQ. The germline V and J ends were trimmed by 5 bases and 1 base, with 8 bases remaining between them. The length of the CDR3 is 13 residues. The DNA for the CDR3 is TGTGCCAGCAGCCGCAGGGGGAACACTGAAGCTTTCTTT. Residues: CASSRRGNTEAFF.

The chain couples TRBV11-2 to TRBJ2-1; 10 nucleotides align to TRBD2. Looked up from germline, CDR1 is SGHAT and CDR2 is FQNNGV. The CDR3 length is 15 residues. V trimming: 3 bases; J trimming: 4 bases; junction bases outside the gene matches: 3. CDR3 sequence reads: CASSFTSGIYNEQFF. In DNA form, the CDR3 reads TGTGCCAGCAGCTTTACTAGCGGGATTTACAATGAGCAGTTCTTC.

The chain is built from TRBV2 and TRBJ2-1; possible D gene TRBD2, 5 bases. The CDR3 runs 13 residues. The ends were cut back, 4 bases at V and 3 bases at J, with 7 bases in the middle. Germline V CDR1 and CDR2: SNHLY, FYNNEI. CDR3 DNA sequence: TGTGCCAGCAGTGGCGGGTTCTACAATGAGCAGTTCTTC. It yields the protein CASSGGFYNEQFF. The entire variable domain, with the rest obtained from reference TRBV2 and TRBJ2-1, is as follows: EPEVTQTPSHQVTQMGQEVILRCVPISNHLYFYWYRQILGQKVEFLVSFYNNEISEKSEIFDDQFSVERPDGSNFTLKIRSTKLEDSAMYFCASSGGFYNEQFFGPGTRLTVL.

This clone was seen a handful of times. The V gene is TRBV5-6, the J gene TRBJ2-5; no firm D call. Germline V gives CDR1 SGHDT, CDR2 YYEEEE. V lost 2 bases and J 5 bases, leaving 7 bases between the germline ends. The CDR3 totals 12 residues. The CDR3 loop reads CASSFAEETQYF. The CDR3 nucleotides read TGTGCCAGCAGCTTTGCTGAGGAGACCCAGTACTTC. The full variable domain, rest sourced from reference TRBV5-6 and TRBJ2-5, is DAGVTQSPTHLIKTRGQQVTLRCSPKSGHDTVSWYQQALGQGPQFIFQYYEEEERQRGNFPDRFSGHQFPNYSSELNVNALLLGDSALYLCASSFAEETQYFGPGTRLLVL.